What follows are 14 T cell receptor beta chains derived from one specimen sequenced in a study of CD8+CD57+ T cells in acquired aplastic anemia. The TCR beta profiling, which covered VDJ combination and CDR3 sequence, was carried out using genomic DNA as the template. TCRdb re-called the reads with MiXCR, one entry per CDR3 protein. Found here are just over 400,000 distinct CDR3 sequences, about two thirds of them singletons; the top ten hold less than 4%. The sequencing input was sorted CD4+, CD8+, or CD8+CD57+ T cells (not recorded which) from PBMCs. The receptors here all came from a human donor in good health, serving as a control.

This clonotype was seen only once. J is TRBJ2-7 and V is TRBV5-1; D may be TRBD1 (6 bases). CDR1 is SGHRS, CDR2 YFSETQ, per germline. This CDR3 comprises 13 residues. Between the trimmed V and J ends, which lost 4 bases and 5 bases, there was a span of 13 bases. The CDR3 nucleotides are TGCGCCAGCAGCCCCGACAGGTCCGACGAGCAGTACTTC. Translating it yields CASSPDRSDEQYF.

V usage is TRBV5-1 and J usage is TRBJ1-2; 8 bases align to TRBD1. The CDR3 consists of 13 residues. With V trimmed by 0 bases and J by 10 bases, 5 bases remained unmatched. Per germline, CDR1 SGHRS and CDR2 YFSETQ. The CDR3 spells CASSLAAGGTYTF. DNA of the CDR3: TGCGCCAGCAGCTTGGCCGCAGGGGGCACCTACACCTTC.

The chain recombines TRBV7-3 with TRBJ1-2; tentative D call: TRBD1 (6 bases). The CDR3 sequence is 14 residues long. V lost 5 bases and J lost 6, with 16 bases in between. Germline values: CDR1 SGHTA, CDR2 FQGTGA. The CDR3 coding sequence is TGTGCCAGCAGCCCGATAACAGGGATCGATGGCTACACCTTC. Its translation: CASSPITGIDGYTF. Complete variable domain (other parts from reference TRBV7-3 and TRBJ1-2): GAGVSQTPSNKVTEKGKYVELRCDPISGHTALYWYRQSLGQGPEFLIYFQGTGAADDSGLPNDRFFAVRPEGSVSTLKIQRTERGDSAVYLCASSPITGIDGYTFGSGTRLTVV.

This chain joins TRBV24-1 and TRBJ1-2; D gene unclear. Trimming shortened V by 0 bases and J by 1 base, and 5 bases separated the two germline ends. The length of the CDR3 is 14 residues. The V gene's germline CDR1 is KGHDR and CDR2 SFDVKD. The CDR3, as DNA: TGTGCCACCAGTGATTTGGAGCTTAACTATGGCTACACCTTC. This translates into CATSDLELNYGYTF.

Regarding this clonotype: At one of its ends the junction is not consistent with the germline gene, which may arise from a read error. The gene calls are TRBV5-1 and TRBJ1-1; a weak D match, TRBD1 (6 bases). Germline CDR1 reads SGHRS; CDR2 reads YFSETQ. The CDR3 spans 11 residues. The CDR3 DNA follows: TGCGTCAGCAGCTTTGGACAGGAAGCTTTCTTT. Its protein is CVSSFGQEAFF.

This clonotype occurred a few times. This could be a read error, since a much larger clone is one nucleotide away. J is TRBJ2-7 and V is TRBV4-3; 10 positions agree with TRBD2. The CDR3 consists of 14 residues. Looked up from germline, CDR1 is LGHNA and CDR2 is YSLEER. Trimming at V came to 5 bases and at J to 7 bases, leaving 8 bases not matched to a gene. The CDR3, as DNA: TGCGCCAGCAGCTACAGCGGGGGGGTAGGTGAGCAGTACTTC. Its translation is CASSYSGGVGEQYF.

Of note for this clonotype: The CDR3 does not end in the conserved phenylalanine or tryptophan, so this is likely a read error. The limits of the CDR3 on the DNA are not certain, so only TCRdb's listed CDR3 is given. The rearrangement joins TRBV9 to TRBJ1-1. Ends included, the CDR3 has 13 residues. Germline V gene lookup returns CDR1 SGDLS and CDR2 YYNGEE. CDR3: CASSVEGPQGASS.

About this clonotype itself: Given the absence of the conserved phenylalanine or tryptophan at the CDR3 end, a read error is likely. It is unclear where the CDR3 begins or ends on the DNA, so no DNA is shown, and the CDR3 is as TCRdb lists it. CDR3: CASSDQQGINSPLQI. The chain couples TRBV10-3 to TRBJ1-6; TRBD1, the D gene given by the table, was not confirmed from the DNA. Germline assignment: CDR1 ENHRY and CDR2 SYGVKD. The CDR3 has 15 residues if both end residues are counted.

This clonotype was counted a few times. V is TRBV19 and J is TRBJ1-3, with D unresolved. The length of the CDR3 is 14 residues. The V end was cut by 6 bases, the J end by 0 bases, with 9 bases between. Germline loops: CDR1 LNHDA, CDR2 SQIVND (reference sequence). The CDR3 DNA sequence: TGTGCCAGTAGGGAGCCCGACTCTGGAAACACCATATATTTT. Amino acids: CASREPDSGNTIYF.

The chain employs TRBV7-6 and TRBJ2-7; D is perhaps TRBD2 (6 bases). This CDR3 region has 16 residues. V shed 4 bases and J shed 0 bases, with 16 bases lying between them. Germline lookup yields CDR1 SGHVS and CDR2 FNYEAQ. For the CDR3, the DNA is TGTGCCAGCAGCTCCCTCGGGGGAAGTGGCTCCTACGAGCAGTACTTC. Its translation is CASSSLGGSGSYEQYF.

This clonotype was seen once. The junction departs from germline at one end; a sequencing error may be responsible. V usage is TRBV2 and J usage is TRBJ2-3, with D possibly called TRBD1 or TRBD2 (5 bases each). CDR1 and CDR2 from the germline V gene are SNHLY and FYNNEI. This CDR3 is 15 amino acids long. CDR3 residues: CASGGWGRSTDTEYF. The CDR3 region has the DNA TGTGCCAGCGGTGGCTGGGGGAGAAGCACAGATACGGAGTATTTT.

This clonotype was detected ten times or more. The V call is TRBV27, the J call TRBJ1-1; D might be TRBD1 (6 bases). Trimming pared 5 bases from V and 6 bases from J, leaving 10 bases between. The CDR3 runs 12 residues. CDR1 is MNHEY, CDR2 SMNVEV, per germline (reference sequence). The CDR3 coding sequence is TGTGCCAGCAGTCCCCAGGGGTCTGAAGCTTTCTTT. Its protein product is CASSPQGSEAFF.

CDR3 in amino acids: CASSFPDRGQPQHF. The CDR3 nucleotides are TGCGCCAGCAGCTTCCCGGACAGGGGTCAGCCCCAGCATTTT. The genes are TRBV5-1 and TRBJ1-5; 9 nucleotides match TRBD1. Germline V CDR1 and CDR2: SGHRS, YFSETQ. V lost 2 bases to trimming and J lost 6 bases; unmatched junction nucleotides: 3. This CDR3 contains 14 residues.

V is TRBV11-2 and J is TRBJ1-2; a possible D gene is TRBD1 (5 bases). The germline V gene encodes CDR1 SGHAT and CDR2 FQNNGV. The V end was cut by 4 bases, the J end by 4 bases, with 13 bases between. CDR3 size: 14 residues. The DNA of the CDR3 is TGTGCCAGCAGCTCGGGACGGGAGAGCTATGGCTACACCTTC. Translation gives CASSSGRESYGYTF.